This TCR beta chain stems from a study of naive and memory T cell subsets. Study conclusions and caveats: Expression changes during T cell differentiation may affect RNA-based TCR counts. Clonotypes here are unpaired alpha or beta chain sequences. Naive repertoires, especially CD8, held a few larger clonotypes, possibly memory cells re-expressing CD45RA.

This clonotype has ten or more counts. What it binds is unknown. After CD4 positive bead selection, the CD4-negative fraction gave CD8 T cells. Two oligonucleotides, mixed equimolar, formed the beta constant-region primer covering TRBC1 and TRBC2. Four rounds of PCR amplified the ligated cDNA using nested alpha and beta constant-region primers plus SP2. The cDNA 3' end received a ligated single-stranded oligonucleotide carrying the SP2 primer and a 12-nucleotide UMI. A single record per CDR3 protein comes from TCRdb applying MiXCR to the UMI-ligation and nested PCR reads. This table has roughly 99,000 distinct CDR3 sequences, around 10% appearing once. The V end was cut by 5 bases, the J end by 2 bases, with 10 bases between. CDR3 length: 15 residues. Germline-derived CDR1 and CDR2 are SGHTA and FQGNSA.

This TCR derives from a human donor in good health. This sequence joins TRBV7-2 and TRBJ2-6; no clear D. The sequenced material came from naive CD4+ T cells from blood. The CDR3 coding sequence is TGTGCCAGCAGCCGAGGCGGAACTGGGGCCAACGTCCTGACTTTC. Protein: CASSRGGTGANVLTF.